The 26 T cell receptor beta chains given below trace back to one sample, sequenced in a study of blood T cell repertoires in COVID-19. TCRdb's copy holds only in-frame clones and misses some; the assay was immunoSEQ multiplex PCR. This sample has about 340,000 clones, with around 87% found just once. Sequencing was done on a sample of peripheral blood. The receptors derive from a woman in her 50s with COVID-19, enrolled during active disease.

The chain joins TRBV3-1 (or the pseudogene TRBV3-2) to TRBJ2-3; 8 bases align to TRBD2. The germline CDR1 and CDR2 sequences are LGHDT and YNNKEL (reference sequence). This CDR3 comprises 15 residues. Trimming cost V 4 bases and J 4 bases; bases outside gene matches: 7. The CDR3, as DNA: TGTGCCAGCAGCCTACGTCGGGGGGGTGCAGATACGCAGTATTTT. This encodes CASSLRRGGADTQYF.

The CDR3 loop is CASSLGVQETQYF. CDR3 nucleotide sequence: TGTGCCAGCAGCTTGGGCGTACAAGAGACCCAGTACTTC. The V call is TRBV5-4, the J call TRBJ2-5; D is ambiguous. V lost 0 bases, J lost 2 bases, and 5 bases lay in between. The CDR3 is 13 residues long. Germline values: CDR1 SGHNT, CDR2 YYREEE (reference sequence).

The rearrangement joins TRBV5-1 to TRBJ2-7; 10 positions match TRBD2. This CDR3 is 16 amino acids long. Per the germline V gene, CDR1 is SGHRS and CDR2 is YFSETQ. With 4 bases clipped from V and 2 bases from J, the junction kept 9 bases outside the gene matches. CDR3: CASSPIAGGPTYEQYF. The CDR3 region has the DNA TGCGCCAGCAGCCCAATAGCGGGAGGCCCTACCTACGAGCAGTACTTC.

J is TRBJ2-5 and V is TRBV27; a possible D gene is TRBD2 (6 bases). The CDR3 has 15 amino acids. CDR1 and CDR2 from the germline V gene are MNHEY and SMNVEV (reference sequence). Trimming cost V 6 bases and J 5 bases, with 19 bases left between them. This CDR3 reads CASRSPGAGRETQYF. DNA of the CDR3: TGTGCCAGCAGATCCCCCGGGGCAGGGAGGGAGACCCAGTACTTC.

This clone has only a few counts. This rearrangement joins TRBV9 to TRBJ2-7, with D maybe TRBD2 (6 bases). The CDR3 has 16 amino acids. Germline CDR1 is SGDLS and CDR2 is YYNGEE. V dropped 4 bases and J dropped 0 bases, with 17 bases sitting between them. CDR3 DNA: TGTGCCAGCAGCCCCAGCCCAAGACTAGACTCCTACGAGCAGTACTTC. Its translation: CASSPSPRLDSYEQYF. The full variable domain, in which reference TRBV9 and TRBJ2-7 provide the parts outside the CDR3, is DSGVTQTPKHLITATGQRVTLRCSPRSGDLSVYWYQQSLDQGLQFLIQYYNGEERAKGNILERFSAQQFPDLHSELNLSSLELGDSALYFCASSPSPRLDSYEQYFGPGTRLTVT.

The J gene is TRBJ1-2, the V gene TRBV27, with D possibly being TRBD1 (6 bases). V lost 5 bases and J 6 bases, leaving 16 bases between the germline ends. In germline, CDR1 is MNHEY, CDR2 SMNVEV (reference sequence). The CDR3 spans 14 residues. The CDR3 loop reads CASSPKGGGHGYTF. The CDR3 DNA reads TGTGCCAGCAGTCCTAAGGGGGGGGGCCATGGCTACACCTTC.

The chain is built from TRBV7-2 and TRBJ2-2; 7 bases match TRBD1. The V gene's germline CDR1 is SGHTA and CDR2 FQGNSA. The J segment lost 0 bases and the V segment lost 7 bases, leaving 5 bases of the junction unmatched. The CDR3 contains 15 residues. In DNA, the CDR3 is TGTGCCAGCATACAGGGGACCGCGAACACCGGGGAGCTGTTTTTT. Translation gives CASIQGTANTGELFF.

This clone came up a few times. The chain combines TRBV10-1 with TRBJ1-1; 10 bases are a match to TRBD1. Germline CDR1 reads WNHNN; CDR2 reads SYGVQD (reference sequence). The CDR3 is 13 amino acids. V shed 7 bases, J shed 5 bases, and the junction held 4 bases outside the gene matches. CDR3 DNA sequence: TGCGCCAGCAAAGGACAGGGGGGTACTGAAGCTTTCTTT. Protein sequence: CASKGQGGTEAFF.

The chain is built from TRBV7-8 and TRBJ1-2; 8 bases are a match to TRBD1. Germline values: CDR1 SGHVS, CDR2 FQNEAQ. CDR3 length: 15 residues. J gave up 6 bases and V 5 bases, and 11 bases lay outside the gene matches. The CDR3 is CASSRRDRMLDGYTF. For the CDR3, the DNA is TGTGCCAGCAGCCGGAGGGACAGGATGTTGGATGGCTACACCTTC.

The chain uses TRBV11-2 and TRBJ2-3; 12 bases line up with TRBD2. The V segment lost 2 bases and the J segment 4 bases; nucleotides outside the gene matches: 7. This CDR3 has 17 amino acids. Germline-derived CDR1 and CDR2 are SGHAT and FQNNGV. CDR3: CASSLRLLAGGSDTQYF. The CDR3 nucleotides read TGTGCCAGCAGCTTAAGGTTACTAGCGGGAGGATCAGATACGCAGTATTTT.

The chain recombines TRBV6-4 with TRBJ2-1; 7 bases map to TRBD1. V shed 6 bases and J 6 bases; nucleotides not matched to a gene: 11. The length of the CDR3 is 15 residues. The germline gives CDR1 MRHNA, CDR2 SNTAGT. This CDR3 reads CASSSQGENFNEQFF. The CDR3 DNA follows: TGTGCCAGCAGCTCCCAGGGGGAGAATTTCAATGAGCAGTTCTTC.

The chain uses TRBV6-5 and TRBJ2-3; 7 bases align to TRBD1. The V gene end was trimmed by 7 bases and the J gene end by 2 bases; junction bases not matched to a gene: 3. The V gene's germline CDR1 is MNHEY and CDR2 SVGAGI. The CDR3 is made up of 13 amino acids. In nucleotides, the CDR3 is TGTGCCAGCAAGGGGGCGAACACAGATACGCAGTATTTT. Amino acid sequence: CASKGANTDTQYF.

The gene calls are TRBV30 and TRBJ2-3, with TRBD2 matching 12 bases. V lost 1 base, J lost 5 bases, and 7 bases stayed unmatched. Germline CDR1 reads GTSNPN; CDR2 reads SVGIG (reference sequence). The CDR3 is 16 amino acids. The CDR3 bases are TGTGCCTGGAGTGGTCTAGCGGGAGGGAAGCGAGATACGCAGTATTTT. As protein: CAWSGLAGGKRDTQYF.

The CDR3 loop reads CASSFVQGAMNTEAFF. In DNA, the CDR3 is TGTGCCAGCAGCTTCGTACAGGGGGCCATGAACACTGAAGCTTTCTTT. The chain recombines TRBV11-3 with TRBJ1-1; 9 bases are shared with TRBD1. J lost 0 bases, V lost 3 bases, and 5 bases had no gene match. Germline V gene data show CDR1 as SGHNT and CDR2 as YENEEA. The CDR3 has 16 residues. The full variable domain, its missing parts supplied by reference TRBV11-3 and TRBJ1-1, is EAGVVQSPRYKIIEKKQPVAFWCNPISGHNTLYWYLQNLGQGPELLIRYENEEAVDDSQLPKDRFSAERLKGVDSTLKIQPAELGDSAVYLCASSFVQGAMNTEAFFGQGTRLTVV.

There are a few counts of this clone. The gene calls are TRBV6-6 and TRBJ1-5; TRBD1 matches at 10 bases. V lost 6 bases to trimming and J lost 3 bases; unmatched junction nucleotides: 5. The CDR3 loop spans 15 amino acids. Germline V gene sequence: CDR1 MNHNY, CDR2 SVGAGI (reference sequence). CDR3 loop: CASRSGTGANQPQHF. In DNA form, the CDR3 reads TGTGCCAGCAGATCCGGGACAGGGGCCAATCAGCCCCAGCATTTT.

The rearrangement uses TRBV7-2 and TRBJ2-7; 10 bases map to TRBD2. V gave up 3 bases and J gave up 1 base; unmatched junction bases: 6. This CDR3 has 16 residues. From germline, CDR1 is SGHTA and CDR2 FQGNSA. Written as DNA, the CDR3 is TGTGCCAGCAGCTTCGCCGGGACTAGCGCTTCCTACGAGCAGTACTTC. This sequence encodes CASSFAGTSASYEQYF.

CDR3 loop: CASSFRFSGIANNEQFF. Written as DNA, the CDR3 is TGTGCCAGCAGTTTCCGCTTCAGCGGGATAGCGAACAATGAGCAGTTCTTC. The chain links TRBV27 to TRBJ2-1; 7 bases align to TRBD2. J lost 5 bases, V lost 3 bases, and 13 bases had no gene match. The CDR3 runs 17 residues. CDR1 is MNHEY and CDR2 is SMNVEV in the germline V gene (reference sequence).

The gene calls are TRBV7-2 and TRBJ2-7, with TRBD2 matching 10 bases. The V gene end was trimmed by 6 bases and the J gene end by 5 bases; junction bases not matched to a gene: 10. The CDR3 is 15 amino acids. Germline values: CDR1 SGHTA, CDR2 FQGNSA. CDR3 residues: CASSYRASGSNEQYF. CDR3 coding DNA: TGTGCCAGCAGTTATCGGGCTAGCGGGAGCAACGAGCAGTACTTC.

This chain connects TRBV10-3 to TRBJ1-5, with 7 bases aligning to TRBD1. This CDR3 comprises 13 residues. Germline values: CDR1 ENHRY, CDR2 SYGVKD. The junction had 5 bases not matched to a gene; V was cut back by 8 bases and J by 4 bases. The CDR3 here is CAIGGTDNQPQHF. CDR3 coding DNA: TGTGCCATCGGAGGGACAGATAATCAGCCCCAGCATTTT.

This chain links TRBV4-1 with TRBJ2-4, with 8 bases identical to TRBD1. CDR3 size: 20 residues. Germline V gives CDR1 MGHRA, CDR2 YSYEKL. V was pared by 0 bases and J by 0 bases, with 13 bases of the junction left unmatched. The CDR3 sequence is CASSQDYPFGTGVAKNIQYF. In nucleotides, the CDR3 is TGCGCCAGCAGCCAAGATTACCCCTTTGGGACAGGAGTAGCCAAAAACATTCAGTACTTC.

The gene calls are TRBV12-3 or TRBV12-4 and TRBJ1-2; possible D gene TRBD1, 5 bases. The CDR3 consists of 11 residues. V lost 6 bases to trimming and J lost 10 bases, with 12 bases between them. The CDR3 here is CASSEDSLYTF. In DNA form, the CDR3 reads TGTGCCAGCAGCGAAGACAGCCTCTACACCTTC.

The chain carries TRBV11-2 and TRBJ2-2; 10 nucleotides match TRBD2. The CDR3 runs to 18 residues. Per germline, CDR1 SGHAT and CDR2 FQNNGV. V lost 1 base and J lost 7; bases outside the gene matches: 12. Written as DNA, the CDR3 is TGTGCCAGCAGCTTAGCCGACGTGATTAGCGGGGGGCTCGGGGAGCTGTTTTTT. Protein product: CASSLADVISGGLGELFF.

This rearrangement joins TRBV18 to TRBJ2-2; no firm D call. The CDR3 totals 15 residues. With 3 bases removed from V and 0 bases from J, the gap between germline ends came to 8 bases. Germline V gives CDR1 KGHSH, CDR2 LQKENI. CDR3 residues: CASSPEWSNTGELFF. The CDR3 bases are TGTGCCAGCTCACCCGAGTGGTCGAACACCGGGGAGCTGTTTTTT. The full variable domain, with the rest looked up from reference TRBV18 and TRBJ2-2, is NAGVMQNPRHLVRRRGQEARLRCSPMKGHSHVYWYRQLPEEGLKFMVYLQKENIIDESGMPKERFSAEFPKEGPSILRIQQVVRGDSAAYFCASSPEWSNTGELFFGEGSRLTVL.

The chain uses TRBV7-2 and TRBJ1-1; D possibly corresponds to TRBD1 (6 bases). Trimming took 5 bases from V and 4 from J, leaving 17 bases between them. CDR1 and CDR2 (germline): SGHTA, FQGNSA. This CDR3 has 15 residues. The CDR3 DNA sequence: TGTGCCAGCAGCAAAGGGCCGAGGGGGAGCACTGAAGCTTTCTTT. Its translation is CASSKGPRGSTEAFF.

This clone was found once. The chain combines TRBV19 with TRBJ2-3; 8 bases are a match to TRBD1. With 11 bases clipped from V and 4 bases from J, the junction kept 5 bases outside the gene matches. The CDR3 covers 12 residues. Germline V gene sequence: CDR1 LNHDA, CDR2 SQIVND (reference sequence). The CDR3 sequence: CAAKDRADTQYF. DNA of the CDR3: TGTGCCGCTAAGGACAGGGCAGATACGCAGTATTTT. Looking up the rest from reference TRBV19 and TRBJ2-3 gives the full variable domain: DGGITQSPKYLFRKEGQNVTLSCEQNLNHDAMYWYRQDPGQGLRLIYYSQIVNDFQKGDIAEGYSVSREKKESFPLTVTSAQKNPTAFYLCAAKDRADTQYFGPGTRLTVL.

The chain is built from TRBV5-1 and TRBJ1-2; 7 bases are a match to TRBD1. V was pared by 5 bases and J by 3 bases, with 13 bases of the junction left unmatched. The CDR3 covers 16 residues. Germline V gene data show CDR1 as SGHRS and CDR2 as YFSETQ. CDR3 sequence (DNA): TGCGCCAGCAGGATTTGGGCAGGGGGTTTGGACTATGGCTACACCTTC. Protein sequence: CASRIWAGGLDYGYTF.